The source of this TCR beta chain is a study of shared clonotypes between healthy human individuals. CDR1 is SNHLY, CDR2 FYNNEI, per germline. This CDR3 is built from 13 residues. Trimming took 5 bases from V and 7 from J, leaving 12 bases between them. About this clone: Its antigen is currently unknown.

Broader study findings: Estimated clonotype richness was generally higher in naive than memory subsets.

TCRdb's table, derived via immunoSEQ multiplex PCR, lists solely in-frame clones and lacks some. Of a few million clones detected, roughly 92% appear once; the ten largest clones hold around 0.15%. The clonotype comes from a man in his late teens or twenties in good health. Material for sequencing was naive CD4+ T cells sorted from blood. Specified subset: CD45RA+ positively selected. The gene calls are TRBV2 and TRBJ2-4; either TRBD1 or TRBD2 may supply D (6 bases each). CDR3 bases: TGTGCCAGCAGTTATCAGGGGAGGAACATTCAGTACTTC. This encodes CASSYQGRNIQYF.